The next 16 T cell receptor beta chains were all read from a single sample in a study of CD4 and CD8 cells across lung adenocarcinoma regions. TCRdb called the PCR reads again in MiXCR, with one record for every CDR3 protein. This sample yields about 6,400 distinct CDR3 sequences, of which about half are seen a single time; just under 30% belongs to the top ten. Source material: CD4+ T cells from the center of a lung tumor. These receptors all come from a female donor with lung adenocarcinoma. The CD4 and CD8 labels of this study may be unreliable.

By sample fraction, this clonotype is medium-sized (0.01 to 0.1%). The J gene is TRBJ2-5, the V gene TRBV25-1, with a weak D call TRBD1 (5 bases). CDR3 length: 12 amino acids. Germline V gives CDR1 MGHDK, CDR2 SYGVNS. V dropped 6 bases and J dropped 5 bases, with 10 bases sitting between them. CDR3 in amino acids: CASRGVGETQYF. The CDR3, as DNA: TGTGCCAGCAGAGGGGTGGGGGAGACCCAGTACTTC. Using reference TRBV25-1 and TRBJ2-5 for the parts outside the CDR3, the full variable domain is EADIYQTPRYLVIGTGKKITLECSQTMGHDKMYWYQQDPGMELHLIHYSYGVNSTEKGDLSSESTVSRIRTEHFPLTLESARPSHTSQYLCASRGVGETQYFGPGTRLLVL.

The chain couples TRBV6-1 to TRBJ2-7, with no clear D. The CDR3 has 10 amino acids. V lost 7 bases, J lost 2 bases, and 3 bases lay in between. The germline CDR1 and CDR2 sequences are MNHNS and SASEGT. The CDR3 region has the DNA TGTGCCAGCAATGCCTACGAGCAGTACGTC. This translates into CASNAYEQYV.

Comment on this clonotype: A junction boundary mismatches the germline segment, possibly from a read error. This chain connects TRBV6-1 to TRBJ2-5, with D maybe TRBD2 (5 bases). Germline lookup yields CDR1 MNHNS and CDR2 SASEGT. The CDR3 runs 17 residues. In DNA form, the CDR3 reads TGTGGCAGCAGTGCTCGGCCCGGCGGGCAGGACGCAGAGACCCAGTACTTT. Amino acids: CGSSARPGGQDAETQYF.

This clonotype is judged medium-sized (0.01 to 0.1%). The chain combines TRBV6-1 with TRBJ2-7; D is undetermined. The CDR3 covers 14 residues. V was trimmed by 7 bases and J by 0 bases, leaving 13 bases between them. Germline V gives CDR1 MNHNS, CDR2 SASEGT. As DNA, the CDR3 is TGTGCCAGCACCTTGAGCCAGTACTCCTACGAGCAGTACTTC. This translates into CASTLSQYSYEQYF.

Notes on this clonotype: Here the CDR3 omits its conserved ending phenylalanine or tryptophan, so a read error is the likely source. It is unclear where the CDR3 begins or ends on the DNA, so no DNA is shown, and the CDR3 is as TCRdb lists it. CDR3 protein: CASSFGGETQFL. V is TRBV27 and J is TRBJ2-5. With termini counted, the CDR3 has 12 amino acids. The germline V gene has CDR1 MNHEY and CDR2 SMNVEV (reference sequence).

Remarks on this clonotype: One junction end disagrees with the germline gene, perhaps due to a read error. V is TRBV28 and J is TRBJ2-3; D is ambiguous. The CDR3 covers 11 residues. Looked up from germline, CDR1 is MDHEN and CDR2 is SYDVKM. CDR3 residues: CGRCATNTQYF. The CDR3 nucleotides are TGTGGCCGCTGTGCCACAAATACGCAGTACTTT.

V is TRBV6-1 and J is TRBJ2-4; either TRBD1 or TRBD2 may fit D (6 bases each). The germline V gene encodes CDR1 MNHNS and CDR2 SASEGT. The length of the CDR3 is 14 residues. CDR3 nucleotide sequence: TGTGCGGGCAGTGGGGGGCGGGGCGCAGATACGCAGTACTTC. The encoded protein is CAGSGGRGADTQYF.

V is TRBV6-1 and J is TRBJ2-1; TRBD2 aligns across 14 bases. Germline CDR1 and CDR2: MNHNS and SASEGT. The CDR3 length is 15 residues. With V trimmed by 6 bases and J by 6 bases, 4 bases remained unmatched. This chain's CDR3 is CASRTTSGRVNEQFF. CDR3 sequence (DNA): TGTGCCAGCAGGACGACTAGCGGGAGGGTCAATGAGCAGTTCTTC.

The CDR3 spells CASSYNRDRVRRNTGELFF. CDR3 nucleotides: TGTGCCAGCAGCTATAACCGGGACAGGGTTAGACGAAACACCGGGGAGCTGTTTTTT. The chain uses TRBV4-2 and TRBJ2-2; 9 nucleotides match TRBD1. Germline assignment: CDR1 LGHNA and CDR2 YNFKEQ. The CDR3 spans 19 residues. Germline trimming cut 5 bases from V and 2 bases from J; bases unmatched to any gene: 15.

The V and J genes are TRBV10-2 and TRBJ2-3; no definite D call. CDR3 length equals 15 residues. Germline CDR1 and CDR2: WSHSY and SAAADI. V lost 4 bases, J lost 5 bases, and 16 bases lay in between. As DNA, the CDR3 is TGCGCCAGCAGTGTTGGATCAAACTCGGAAGATACGCAGTATTTT. Amino acid sequence: CASSVGSNSEDTQYF.

The chain has TRBV5-8 and TRBJ2-1; TRBD1 might be the D (5 bases). The DNA end lines up better with TRBJ2-5; the J call may be wrong. CDR1 and CDR2 from the germline V gene are SGHTS and YDEGEE. This CDR3 comprises 13 residues. Here the CDR3 reads CASSLRTGETQYF. The CDR3 coding sequence is TGTGCCAGCAGCTTGCGAACAGGAGAGACCCAGTACTTC.

V usage is TRBV6-1 and J usage is TRBJ2-1; tentatively, D is TRBD1 (6 bases). The CDR3 has 14 residues. V was clipped by 6 bases and J by 5 bases, with 14 bases between them. Germline values: CDR1 MNHNS, CDR2 SASEGT. For the CDR3, the DNA is TGTGCCAGCAGACGGACAGCAGATCACAATGAGCAGTTCTTC. This encodes CASRRTADHNEQFF.

This clonotype was seen repeatedly, ten times or more. At one boundary the junction diverges from the germline segment, which might be a read error. The chain joins TRBV10-1 to TRBJ2-3; a possible D gene is TRBD2 (5 bases). Germline assignment: CDR1 WNHNN and CDR2 SYGVQD (reference sequence). The CDR3 covers 13 residues. The CDR3: CATELGGKDTQYF. CDR3 in DNA: TGCGCCACCGAACTAGGAGGTAAAGATACCCAGTATTTT.

This clonotype was seen only once. The chain has TRBV10-3 and TRBJ2-4; 9 bases fit TRBD1. The CDR3 totals 14 residues. The V gene's germline CDR1 is ENHRY and CDR2 SYGVKD. CDR3 nucleotides: TGTGGCGTCAGGGGACAGGGAGCAAAAGATACGCAGTACTTC. It specifies CGVRGQGAKDTQYF.

This sequence joins TRBV27 and TRBJ2-3; D not certain. From germline, CDR1 is MNHEY and CDR2 SMNVEV (reference sequence). The CDR3 runs 13 residues. The V end lost 4 bases, the J end lost 14 bases, and 19 bases lay between the germline ends. The DNA for the CDR3 is TGTGCCAGCAGTTCAGACCGCACAGATGAGCTGTATTTT. This translates into CASSSDRTDELYF.

The chain carries TRBV9 and TRBJ2-1; TRBD1 aligns across 7 bases. Germline CDR1 reads SGDLS; CDR2 reads YYNGEE. CDR3 length: 16 residues. The ends lost 3 bases at V and 9 bases at J; junction bases unmatched: 15. The CDR3 region has the DNA TGTGCCAGCAGCGCGACAGGGAACGGGCTTAACGGTGAGCAGTTCTTC. Protein product: CASSATGNGLNGEQFF.